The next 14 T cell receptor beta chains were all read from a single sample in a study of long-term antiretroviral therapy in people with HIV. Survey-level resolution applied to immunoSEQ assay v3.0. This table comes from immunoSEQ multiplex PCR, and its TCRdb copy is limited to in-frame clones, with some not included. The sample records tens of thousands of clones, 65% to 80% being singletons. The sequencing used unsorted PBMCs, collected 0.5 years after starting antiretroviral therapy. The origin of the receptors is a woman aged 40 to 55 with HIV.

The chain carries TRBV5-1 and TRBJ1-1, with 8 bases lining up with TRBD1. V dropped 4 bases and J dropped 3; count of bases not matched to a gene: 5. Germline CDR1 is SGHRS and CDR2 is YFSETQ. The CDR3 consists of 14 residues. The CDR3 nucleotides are TGCGCCAGCAGCCTACAGGGGGTAGACACTGAAGCTTTCTTT. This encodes CASSLQGVDTEAFF.

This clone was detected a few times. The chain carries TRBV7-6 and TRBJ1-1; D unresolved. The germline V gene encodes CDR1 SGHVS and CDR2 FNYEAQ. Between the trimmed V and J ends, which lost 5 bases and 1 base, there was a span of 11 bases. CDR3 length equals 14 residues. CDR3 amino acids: CASSPTAENTEAFF. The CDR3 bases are TGTGCCAGCAGCCCAACGGCGGAGAACACTGAAGCTTTCTTT.

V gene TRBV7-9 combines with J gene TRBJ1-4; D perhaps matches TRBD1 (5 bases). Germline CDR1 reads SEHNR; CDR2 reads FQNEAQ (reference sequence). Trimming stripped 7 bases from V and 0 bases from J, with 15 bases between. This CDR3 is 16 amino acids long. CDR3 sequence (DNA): TGTGCCAGCACAATTCTTACAGGCACAACTAATGAAAAACTGTTTTTT. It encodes CASTILTGTTNEKLFF.

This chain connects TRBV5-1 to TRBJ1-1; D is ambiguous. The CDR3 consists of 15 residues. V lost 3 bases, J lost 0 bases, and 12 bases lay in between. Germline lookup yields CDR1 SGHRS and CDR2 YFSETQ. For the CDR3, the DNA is TGCGCCAGCAGCTCTGGGAATTCCATGAACACTGAAGCTTTCTTT. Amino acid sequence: CASSSGNSMNTEAFF.

The CDR3 sequence is CASRRTGPVYNEQFF. In nucleotides, the CDR3 is TGTGCCAGCAGGAGAACGGGACCAGTCTACAATGAGCAGTTCTTC. V usage is TRBV7-2 and J usage is TRBJ2-1; D may be TRBD1 or TRBD2 (5 bases each). V was clipped by 6 bases and J by 3 bases, with 15 bases between them. CDR1 and CDR2 from the germline V gene are SGHTA and FQGNSA. The CDR3 has 15 amino acids.

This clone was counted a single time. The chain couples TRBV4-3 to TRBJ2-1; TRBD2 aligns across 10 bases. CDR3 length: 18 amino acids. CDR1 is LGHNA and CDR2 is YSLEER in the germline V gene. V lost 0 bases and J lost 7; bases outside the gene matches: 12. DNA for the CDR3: TGCGCCAGCAGCCAAGAGAGGGGTCAAGCGGGGGGGGATAATGAGCAGTTCTTC. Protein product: CASSQERGQAGGDNEQFF.

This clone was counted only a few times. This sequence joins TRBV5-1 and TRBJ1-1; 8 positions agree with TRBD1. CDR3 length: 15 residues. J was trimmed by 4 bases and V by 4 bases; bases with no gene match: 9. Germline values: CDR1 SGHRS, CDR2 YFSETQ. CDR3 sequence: CASSAGQGGGTEAFF. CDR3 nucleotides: TGCGCCAGCAGCGCTGGACAGGGTGGCGGCACTGAAGCTTTCTTT.

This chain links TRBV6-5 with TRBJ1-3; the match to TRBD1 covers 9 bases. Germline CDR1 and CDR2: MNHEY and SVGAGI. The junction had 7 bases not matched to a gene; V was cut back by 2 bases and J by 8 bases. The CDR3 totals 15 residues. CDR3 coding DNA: TGTGCCAGCAGTTACACGGGACAGGGACGGGACACCATATATTTT. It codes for CASSYTGQGRDTIYF.

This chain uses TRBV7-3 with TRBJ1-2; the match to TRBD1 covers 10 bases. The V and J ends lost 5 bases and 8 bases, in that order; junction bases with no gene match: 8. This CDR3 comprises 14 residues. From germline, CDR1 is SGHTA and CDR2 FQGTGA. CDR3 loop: CASSATGTGEGYTF. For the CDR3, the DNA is TGTGCCAGCAGCGCGACCGGGACAGGGGAGGGCTACACCTTC.

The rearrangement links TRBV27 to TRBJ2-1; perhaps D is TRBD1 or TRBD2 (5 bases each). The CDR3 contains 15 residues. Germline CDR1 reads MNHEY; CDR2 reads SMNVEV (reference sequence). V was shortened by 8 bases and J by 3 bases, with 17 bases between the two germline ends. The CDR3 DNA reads TGTGCCAGCGGAAGAGAGGGGTGGGGCTACAATGAGCAGTTCTTC. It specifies CASGREGWGYNEQFF.

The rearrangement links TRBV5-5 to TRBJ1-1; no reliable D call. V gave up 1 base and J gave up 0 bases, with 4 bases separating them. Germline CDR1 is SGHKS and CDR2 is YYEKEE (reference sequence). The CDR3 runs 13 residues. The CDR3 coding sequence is TGTGCCAGCAGCTTGTGGGTGAACACTGAAGCTTTCTTT. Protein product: CASSLWVNTEAFF.

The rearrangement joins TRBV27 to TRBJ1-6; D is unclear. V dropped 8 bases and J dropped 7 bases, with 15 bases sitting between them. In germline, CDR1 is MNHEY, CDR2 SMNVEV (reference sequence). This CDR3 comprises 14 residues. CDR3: CASGEWRRNSPLHF. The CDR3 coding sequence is TGTGCCAGCGGAGAGTGGAGGAGAAATTCACCCCTCCACTTT.

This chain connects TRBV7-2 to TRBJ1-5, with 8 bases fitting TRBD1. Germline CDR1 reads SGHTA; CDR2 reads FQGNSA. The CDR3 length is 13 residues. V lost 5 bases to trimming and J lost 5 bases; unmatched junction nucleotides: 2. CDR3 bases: TGTGCCAGCAGCCTACAGGGGGATCAGCCCCAGCATTTT. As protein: CASSLQGDQPQHF.

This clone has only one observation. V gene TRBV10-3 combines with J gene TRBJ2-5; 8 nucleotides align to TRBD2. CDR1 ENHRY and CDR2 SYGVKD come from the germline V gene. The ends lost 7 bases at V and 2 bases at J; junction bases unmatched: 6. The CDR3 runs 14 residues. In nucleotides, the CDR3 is TGTGCCATCAAGGGGGGCGGGGGGCAAGAGACCCAGTACTTC. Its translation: CAIKGGGGQETQYF.